The rows below give T cell receptor beta chains drawn from one sample of a study of CD8 T cell repertoires and HIV-1 epitope variants. Their target antigens are unknown. Assay: immunoSEQ multiplex PCR; the TCRdb copy retains only in-frame clones and omits some. The table has some 4,500 clones, roughly 72% seen once. The source material was cultured CD8+ T cells derived from PBMCs. These receptors were collected from a male donor with HIV. Each CDR3 is given with its conserved first and last residue. The D gene is left open where the match is weak. Size is stated for part of the rows, as once, few or many counts, or as a class when the clone is expanded.

j_call | v_call | clone_size | d_call | cdr3_nt | cdr3_aa
TRBJ1-3 | TRBV28 | - | - | TGTGCCAGCTCGTGGAGGGTGATCTCTGGAAACACCATATATTTT | CASSWRVISGNTIYF
TRBJ2-6 | TRBV10-3 | large | - | TGTGCCATCAGTGAGTCTCTGGGGGTATCTGGGGCCAACGTCCTGACTTTC | CAISESLGVSGANVLTF
TRBJ1-1 | TRBV5-1 | - | - | TGCGCCAGCAGCCCCTTGGAGGGGACTGAAGCTTTCTTT | CASSPLEGTEAFF
TRBJ2-7 | TRBV18 | - | TRBD1 | TGTGCCAGCTCGACCGGAGGACAGGGGTCCTACGAGCAGTACTTC | CASSTGGQGSYEQYF
TRBJ1-5 | TRBV4-1 | - | TRBD1 | TGCGCCAGCAGCCAAGATGCCCTGGGACAGGGGGCTAATCAGCCCCAGCATTTT | CASSQDALGQGANQPQHF
TRBJ1-5 | TRBV2 | few | - | TGTGCCAGCAGACCTCCGGACAGCAATCAGCCCCAGCATTTT | CASRPPDSNQPQHF
TRBJ1-4 | TRBV5-4 | - | TRBD1 | TGTGCCAGCAGCTTTTCGGGACAGGGTTTAGGAGAAAAACTGTTTTTT | CASSFSGQGLGEKLFF
TRBJ1-1 | TRBV7-2 | - | TRBD1 | TGTGCCAGCAGCCAGGGGGGCGGATCTGAAGCTTTCTTT | CASSQGGGSEAFF
TRBJ1-2 | TRBV7-9 | - | - | TGTGCCAGCAGCTACTTGACAGACTATGGCTACACCTTC | CASSYLTDYGYTF
TRBJ1-4 | TRBV7-8 | - | - | TGTGCCAGCAGCCCCGGCCAGCGGAACGAAAAACTGTTTTTT | CASSPGQRNEKLFF
TRBJ2-7 | TRBV19 | - | - | TGTGCCAGTAACTCGGGGCGGGAACACTACGAGCAGTACTTC | CASNSGREHYEQYF
TRBJ1-1 | TRBV28 | once | TRBD1 | TGTGCCAGCAGTCCGATAGGACAGGGGGACACTGAAGCTTTCTTT | CASSPIGQGDTEAFF
TRBJ2-3 | TRBV27 | - | - | TGTGCCAGCAGTTTACCCCCCCCAGATACGCAGTATTTT | CASSLPPPDTQYF
TRBJ2-7 | TRBV7-2 | - | - | TGTGCCAGCAGCAACGGATTAGCAACCTACGAGCAGTACTTC | CASSNGLATYEQYF
TRBJ2-3 | TRBV7-2 | - | - | TGTGCCAGCAGCTCCAAGGACAGATACACAGATACGCAGTATTTT | CASSSKDRYTDTQYF
TRBJ2-7 | TRBV28 | - | TRBD1 | TGTGCCAGCCGATTTGACAGGGGCGAATGGAACGAGCAGTACTTC | CASRFDRGEWNEQYF
TRBJ1-3 | TRBV10-3 | - | - | TGTGCCATCAGTGAGTCACGGGACACTGGAAACACCATATATTTT | CAISESRDTGNTIYF
TRBJ2-7 | TRBV6-6 | - | - | TGTGCCAGCAGTTTAGACAGTACCTACGAGCAGTACTTC | CASSLDSTYEQYF
TRBJ2-7 | TRBV28 | few | TRBD1 | TGTGCCAGCAGTTGGTCACTGGGACAGAGCCTCTACGAGCAGTACTTC | CASSWSLGQSLYEQYF
TRBJ1-4 | TRBV5-4 | - | TRBD1 | TGTGCCAGCAGCCCCACAGGGGATGCGAATGAAAAACTGTTTTTT | CASSPTGDANEKLFF
TRBJ1-1 | TRBV28 | once | - | TGTGCCAGCAGTTTATTGGTTGCGGGTACTGAAGCTTTCTTT | CASSLLVAGTEAFF
TRBJ2-1 | TRBV5-8 | - | - | TGTGCCAGCAGCCGGGACTTCAATGAGCAGTTCTTC | CASSRDFNEQFF
TRBJ1-5 | TRBV28 | once | - | TGTGCCAGCAGTTTTCGACAGGATACGAGTCAGCCCCAGCATTTT | CASSFRQDTSQPQHF
TRBJ1-2 | TRBV2 | - | - | TGTGCCAGCAGTTCCGACAGCTATGGCTACACCTTC | CASSSDSYGYTF
TRBJ1-1 | TRBV6-6 | - | - | TGTGCCAGCAGTTGGACCTTCGCCTTGAACACTGAAGCTTTCTTT | CASSWTFALNTEAFF
TRBJ2-1 | TRBV27 | few | TRBD2 | TGTGCCAGCAGTTTTATCAGGACTAGGAATGAGCAGTTCTTC | CASSFIRTRNEQFF
TRBJ2-7 | TRBV6-5 | - | TRBD1 | TGTGCCAGCAGTTACCGGACAGGCTCCTACGAGCAGTACTTC | CASSYRTGSYEQYF
TRBJ2-7 | TRBV5-4 | - | - | TGTGCCAGCAGCTTGGACCCAAACGAGCAGTACTTC | CASSLDPNEQYF
TRBJ2-2 | TRBV30 | - | TRBD2 | TGTGCCTGGAGGACAAAGGTGGGCGCTAGCGGGGGTAGGGAGCTGTTTTTT | CAWRTKVGASGGRELFF
TRBJ2-1 | TRBV4-1 | - | TRBD2 | TGCGCCAGCAGCCAGGCCCCTAGCGGGGGGGCACAGAATGAGCAGTTCTTC | CASSQAPSGGAQNEQFF
TRBJ2-5 | TRBV11-2 | - | - | TGTGCCAGCAGCTTATCCGAAGAGACCCAGTACTTC | CASSLSEETQYF
TRBJ2-1 | TRBV19 | once | - | TGTGCCAGTAGTATAGGATGGGGGGTCGCCTACAATGAGCAGTTCTTC | CASSIGWGVAYNEQFF
TRBJ1-1 | TRBV12-5 | - | - | TGTGCTAGTGGTTTAGGGGGATCGAACACTGAAGCTTTCTTT | CASGLGGSNTEAFF
TRBJ2-3 | TRBV5-6 | few | - | TGTGCCAGCAGCCCAACCCGGGACAACACAGATACGCAGTATTTT | CASSPTRDNTDTQYF
TRBJ2-5 | TRBV5-4 | - | TRBD2 | TGTGCCAGCAGCTTGCTCAGCGGGGACCCTCAAGAGACCCAGTACTTC | CASSLLSGDPQETQYF
TRBJ2-2 | TRBV11-3 | - | TRBD2 | TGTGCCAGCAGCTCGAGGCCCGGGACTAGAGTAGCGGGGGAGCTGTTTTTT | CASSSRPGTRVAGELFF
TRBJ2-1 | TRBV5-6 | few | TRBD2 | TGTGCCAGCAGCTTGGGGACTAGCGCGCTTGAGCAGTTCTTC | CASSLGTSALEQFF
TRBJ2-1 | TRBV7-9 | - | TRBD2 | TGTGCCAGCAGACAAACTAGCGGGGGGGGCTCCTACAATGAGCAGTTCTTC | CASRQTSGGGSYNEQFF
TRBJ2-1 | TRBV7-3 | - | TRBD1 | TGTGCCAGCAGCTTAGCGGGACAGGGCTCCTACAATGAGCAGTTCTTC | CASSLAGQGSYNEQFF
TRBJ1-2 | TRBV30 | - | TRBD1 | TGTGCCTGGAGTCCTACTGGGACAGTGAACTATGGCTACACCTTC | CAWSPTGTVNYGYTF
TRBJ1-2 | TRBV4-2 | - | - | TGTGCCAGCAACCAGGGGATTAACTATGGCTACACCTTC | CASNQGINYGYTF
TRBJ2-7 | TRBV7-9 | few | TRBD2 | TGTGCCAGCAGCTTAGTGGGCGGGGGTGCCTACGAGCAGTACTTC | CASSLVGGGAYEQYF
TRBJ2-7 | TRBV30 | few | - | TGTGCCGGGGACCTCACAGGGTCCGAGCAGTACTTC | CAGDLTGSEQYF
TRBJ2-2 | TRBV19 | large | - | TGTGCCAGTAGTATTAGAGGATCCACCGGGGAGCTGTTTTTT | CASSIRGSTGELFF